The present entry profiles one TCR beta chain with its context. This clonotype showed up just a few times. Its target antigen remains unknown. No much larger clonotype is one base removed from it; base qualities were not supplied. This entry belongs to a study of blood T cells in healthy people across ages (dated by TCRdb to between 2014 and 2017). Describing the broader study: In model experiments, roughly one uniquely barcoded TCR beta cDNA molecule per two T cells was captured by template switching. Using deep sequencing normalized with unique cDNA molecular identifiers, the study measured how TCR beta repertoire diversity changes with age. The donors were split into four age groups: young (average around 15 years), middle-aged (39), aged (roughly 68) and long-lived (over 80). Using the same blood draw, the study looked at two additional independent replicas of 1 million unique cDNA reads for two donors, one aged 18 to 30 and the other aged 80 or older. To avoid experimental bias, donors of different ages were distributed randomly across sequencing lanes. Beyond this particular receptor, the publication reports: Compared with the aged group, the long-lived group had more naive CD4+ T cells, fewer expanded clones and increased TCR diversity, suggesting age selection. Estimates of total diversity from one million sequenced T cells were regarded as lower bounds and underestimates. Observed TCR beta diversity correlated strongly with the percentage of naive T cells measured by flow cytometry. As age increased, observed TCR beta diversity per million T cells dropped in a roughly linear way, and a significant reduction was already evident by age roughly 40. Since profiling was done on bulk unsorted PBMCs, naive and antigen-experienced compartments could not be conclusively compared. Donor CMV infection status was unknown, potentially confounding age-related changes in expanded clonotypes.

Donors were around 37 systemically healthy Caucasian individuals from Russia aged 6 to 90 years. Each donor gave ten milliliters of peripheral blood, drawn into EDTA-treated Vacutainer tubes. Ficoll-Paque density-gradient centrifugation was used to isolate PBMCs, with at least 6.5 million per sample. Trizol reagent was used to extract total RNA from PBMCs, with at least 5.5 micrograms per sample. For every donor, an aliquot of PBMCs went through flow cytometry to measure the percentages of naive CD45RAhigh/CD27high T cells. The germline V gene yields ENHRY for CDR1 and SYGVKD for CDR2. Trimming takes 10 bases off V and 7 bases off J; junction bases not matched to a gene: 8. Spanning cysteine to phenylalanine, the CDR3 consists of 14 amino acids. The retained sequence is limited to the CDR3, 42 bases, with the frame set at the first base. Library creation used 5' RACE. This sample was sequenced with an Illumina HiSeq 2500. The second PCR ran for roughly 6 to 11 cycles and used a J-beta primer mix along with a sample-barcoded 5' primer. A unique molecular identifier was introduced onto each TCR beta cDNA molecule by a template-switch 5' adaptor carrying 12 random nucleotides. Each sample yielded at least 3 million CDR3-containing paired-end reads. The Mint cDNA synthesis kit, primed by a TRBC-specific oligonucleotide, was used to synthesize first-strand cDNA from all RNA. Following uracil-DNA glycosylase treatment, all cDNA underwent a first 18-cycle PCR with the universal primers M1SS and BC2_uni_R. The original pipeline was this. Normalization of each sample was performed by random selection of 1 million high-quality reads, each carrying a distinct molecular identifier. Instead of being binned into consensus sequences, reads that shared molecular identifiers were thrown out. MiTCR, set to a Q25 quality threshold and the strictest error-elimination algorithm, was used for CDR3 identification, clonotype clustering and error correction. A nonparametric unseen species model using Euler transformation provided a lower-bound estimate of total TCR beta diversity. In TCRdb, the public reads were trimmed at Q25 with fastp and aligned with MiXCR, with productive beta chains retained. For every CDR3 protein sequence, its rows merge into one entry that carries the most common genes and DNA. The V and J calls were determined by TCRdb, not by the authors. The sample table records 1 million or so distinct CDR3 sequences; 35% to 55% of these occur just once. Under 20% of the sample is held by the ten biggest clonotypes.

The sample consisted of blood. Recombination linked TRBV10-3 to TRBJ2-1; TRBD2 aligns with 12 central bases. The clonotype comes from a woman aged 60 to 75 in good health. CDR3 region: CATLAGGPGNEQFF. The sequence in DNA is TGTGCCACCCTAGCGGGAGGGCCGGGGAATGAGCAGTTCTTC.